The TCR beta chain under discussion was sequenced for a study of metastatic and nonmetastatic thyroid tumors. Study at large: Repertoire comparisons spanned blood and tumor or nodule tissue from malignant and benign thyroid patients.

Findings and caveats of the study: The reported finding was significantly higher TCR beta diversity in malignant thyroid tumors relative to benign nodules, in blood and tumor.

The length of the CDR3 is 15 residues. Trimming removed 6 bases from V and 9 bases from J; junction bases left unmatched: 13. The germline V gene encodes CDR1 SNHLY and CDR2 FYNNEI. This clone showed up many times. Its antigen is currently unknown. Nobody among the patients had been given any treatment before thyroid surgery. In the authors' methods: The distant-metastasis classifier for papillary thyroid cancer was built from CDR3 differences across clinicopathological groups. TCRdb re-called the PCR reads with MiXCR. It is TCRdb's table, rather than the study itself, that gives the V and J calls and clone size. The table lists about 39,000 clones, about 16% of them singletons.

This sequence joins TRBV2 and TRBJ2-1; TRBD1 agrees at 8 bases. The sequence was collected from a female donor with papillary thyroid cancer or a benign thyroid nodule (not recorded which). Some clones in this sample may be carry-over from other donors' samples. Material for sequencing was blood. The CDR3: CASRGAGGEAGEQFF. CDR3 bases: TGTGCCAGCAGGGGGGCAGGGGGCGAAGCTGGTGAGCAGTTCTTC.